The sample holds a few counts of the clone carrying this TCR beta chain. Its antigen is undetermined. This entry belongs to a study of post-analysis software for immune sequencing data. As for the study in general: Relapsing-remitting, secondary progressive and progressive-relapsing forms made up the multiple sclerosis disease courses. Findings and caveats of the study: Relative to controls, patients with multiple sclerosis showed significantly lower normalized Chao1 diversity. Comparison of patients with controls showed five TRBV segments more frequent in patients, TRBV5-6, TRBV5-1 and TRBV20-1 among them. By F measure, samples from a shared preparation batch strongly co-clustered.

Unique molecular identifiers were present in the TCR beta cDNA libraries. Input populations of roughly 0.85 to 11 million T cells gave rise to some 500,000 cDNA molecules. TCRdb passed the PCR reads through MiXCR, listing each CDR3 protein once. The sample has 750,000 to 950,000 distinct CDR3 sequences, about 45% seen once. Trimming took off 1 base at V and 5 bases at J, with 18 bases between the two ends. This CDR3 region has 17 residues. Germline CDR1 is LGHDT and CDR2 is YNNKEL (reference sequence). Sequencing input: blood. The sequence was collected from a girl aged 5 to 17 with multiple sclerosis. The chain combines TRBV3-1 with TRBJ2-1; D may be TRBD1 or TRBD2 (5 bases each). This CDR3 is CASSQGFRDPDHNEQFF. The CDR3 DNA sequence: TGTGCCAGCAGCCAAGGCTTCCGGGACCCAGATCACAATGAGCAGTTCTTC.